Shown below are 26 T cell receptor beta chains from a single sample sequenced in a study of shared clonotypes between healthy human individuals. Sequenced by immunoSEQ multiplex PCR; TCRdb stores in-frame clones only, minus some. Of some 1.5 million clones in the sample, around 98% were seen once. Sequences were obtained from naive CD4+ T cells sorted from blood. Subset here: CD45RA+ positively selected. The receptor set was obtained from a young man in good health.

This chain uses TRBV11-3 with TRBJ2-2; 7 nucleotides align to TRBD1. The V gene's germline CDR1 is SGHNT and CDR2 YENEEA. J gave up 3 bases and V 5 bases, and 9 bases lay outside the gene matches. The CDR3 runs to 16 residues. This chain's CDR3 is CASSRSGTVDTGELFF. CDR3 DNA sequence: TGTGCCAGCAGCCGAAGTGGGACAGTGGACACCGGGGAGCTGTTTTTT.

The J gene is TRBJ2-7, the V gene TRBV29-1, with 14 bases matching TRBD2. Germline V gives CDR1 SQVTM, CDR2 ANQGSEA. The J segment lost 2 bases and the V segment lost 4 bases, leaving 10 bases of the junction unmatched. The CDR3 sequence is 17 residues long. The CDR3 is CSVGSGTSGRGAYEQYF. In DNA form, the CDR3 reads TGCAGCGTTGGGTCGGGGACTAGCGGGAGAGGCGCCTACGAGCAGTACTTC.

The V gene is TRBV4-3, the J gene TRBJ1-1; tentatively, D is TRBD1 (5 bases). The V end lost 0 bases, the J end lost 1 base, and 9 bases lay between the germline ends. Germline CDR1 LGHNA, CDR2 YSLEER. The CDR3 loop spans 15 amino acids. DNA for the CDR3: TGCGCCAGCAGCCAAGATCTCGGACAGAACACTGAAGCTTTCTTT. Residues: CASSQDLGQNTEAFF.

For this clone: Other nucleotide sequences from this sample produce the same CDR3. The rearrangement uses TRBV19 and TRBJ2-5, with a tentative D call TRBD1 (6 bases). Looked up from germline, CDR1 is LNHDA and CDR2 is SQIVND (reference sequence). Trimming removed 2 bases at V and 5 bases at J, with 6 bases between. There are 12 residues in the CDR3. The CDR3 loop reads CASSIRGETQYF. CDR3 nucleotide sequence: TGTGCCAGTAGTATAAGGGGGGAGACCCAGTACTTC.

This clone was detected only once. The chain has TRBV5-8 and TRBJ2-3; 11 bases are shared with TRBD2. Germline V CDR1 and CDR2: SGHTS, YDEGEE. This CDR3 is 17 amino acids long. J gave up 5 bases and V 4 bases, and 12 bases lay outside the gene matches. The CDR3 reads CASSLGLLAGVVDTQYF. The CDR3 coding sequence is TGTGCCAGCAGCCTCGGGCTACTAGCGGGAGTGGTAGATACGCAGTATTTT.

This clone was seen a few times. The chain couples TRBV21-1 to TRBJ2-7; the table's D call TRBD1 went unverified against the DNA. TRBV21-1 is described as a pseudogene. This CDR3 has 13 residues. The CDR3 loop reads CASSKKQAPEQYF. CDR3 sequence (DNA): TGTGCCAGCAGCAAGAAACAGGCGCCCGAGCAGTACTTC.

J is TRBJ2-7 and V is TRBV25-1, with D perhaps being TRBD1 or TRBD2 (5 bases each). Between the trimmed V and J ends, which lost 2 bases and 3 bases, there was a span of 8 bases. Germline lookup yields CDR1 MGHDK and CDR2 SYGVNS. The CDR3 extends over 13 amino acids. Here the CDR3 reads CASSEGGFYEQYF. The CDR3 nucleotides read TGTGCCAGCAGTGAAGGGGGTTTCTACGAGCAGTACTTC.

In DNA form, the CDR3 reads TGCGCCAGCAGCTTGGCCCGGCCCCGCTCTGGAAACACCATATATTTT. It codes for CASSLARPRSGNTIYF. The rearrangement uses TRBV5-1 and TRBJ1-3; D gene unclear. Trimming left V 0 bases short and J 0 bases short, with 10 bases between. Germline CDR1 is SGHRS and CDR2 is YFSETQ. The CDR3 extends over 16 amino acids.

The chain carries TRBV29-1 and TRBJ2-3; tentatively, D is TRBD1 (6 bases). V dropped 2 bases and J dropped 0 bases, with 9 bases sitting between them. The CDR3 contains 14 residues. Germline CDR1 and CDR2: SQVTM and ANQGSEA. The CDR3 region is CSVENRASTDTQYF. The DNA of the CDR3 is TGCAGCGTTGAAAACAGGGCCAGCACAGATACGCAGTATTTT.

The chain links TRBV18 to TRBJ2-7, with D maybe TRBD1 (6 bases). Germline CDR1 reads KGHSH; CDR2 reads LQKENI. Trimming stripped 4 bases from V and 1 base from J, with 11 bases between. The CDR3 loop spans 14 amino acids. As DNA, the CDR3 is TGTGCCAGCTCACACAAGCAGGGGTCCTACGAGCAGTACTTC. It is translated as CASSHKQGSYEQYF.

The rearrangement joins TRBV7-8 to TRBJ2-5, with D possibly being TRBD1 (6 bases). This CDR3 contains 14 residues. Trimming removed 0 bases from V and 5 bases from J, with 10 bases in between. From germline, CDR1 is SGHVS and CDR2 FQNEAQ. Here the CDR3 reads CASSLATGLETQYF. In DNA form, the CDR3 reads TGTGCCAGCAGCTTAGCGACAGGTTTGGAGACCCAGTACTTC.

This clone has only one observation. This chain links TRBV19 with TRBJ2-7; D gene uncertain. V dropped 4 bases and J dropped 3 bases, with 16 bases sitting between them. Germline values: CDR1 LNHDA, CDR2 SQIVND (reference sequence). The CDR3 spans 15 residues. The CDR3 DNA reads TGTGCCAGTAGTACCAGAACCCAGAGAAACTACGAGCAGTACTTC. As protein: CASSTRTQRNYEQYF. Drawing the rest from reference TRBV19 and TRBJ2-7, the complete variable domain is DGGITQSPKYLFRKEGQNVTLSCEQNLNHDAMYWYRQDPGQGLRLIYYSQIVNDFQKGDIAEGYSVSREKKESFPLTVTSAQKNPTAFYLCASSTRTQRNYEQYFGPGTRLTVT.

This chain links TRBV10-3 with TRBJ2-7; tentatively, D is TRBD1 (6 bases). Trimming removed 5 bases from V and 2 bases from J, with 13 bases in between. Germline V CDR1 and CDR2: ENHRY, SYGVKD. The CDR3 runs 14 residues. The CDR3 loop is CAISPGTGTYEQYF. For the CDR3, the DNA is TGTGCCATCAGTCCTGGAACAGGGACCTACGAGCAGTACTTC.

This sequence joins TRBV5-5 and TRBJ1-1; no reliable D call. Trimming pared 1 base from V and 5 bases from J, leaving 9 bases between. The CDR3 extends over 13 amino acids. CDR1 SGHKS and CDR2 YYEKEE come from the germline V gene (reference sequence). CDR3: CASSLILETEAFF. CDR3 sequence (DNA): TGTGCCAGCAGCTTGATCCTGGAGACTGAAGCTTTCTTT.

The chain uses TRBV28 and TRBJ1-3; 7 positions match TRBD1. CDR1 and CDR2 (germline): MDHEN, SYDVKM. V trimming: 1 base; J trimming: 0 bases; junction bases outside the gene matches: 6. The CDR3 length is 17 residues. The DNA for the CDR3 is TGTGCCAGCAGTTTATATAAAGGGGGCATCTCTGGAAACACCATATATTTT. Encoded protein: CASSLYKGGISGNTIYF.

A remark on this clone: One end of the junction varies from germline; a read error may be responsible. This chain links TRBV28 with TRBJ2-1; 8 nucleotides align to TRBD2. The CDR3 runs to 14 residues. Germline lookup yields CDR1 MDHEN and CDR2 SYDVKM. The CDR3 spells CASSVDRIVAGLLF. CDR3 sequence (DNA): TGTGCCAGCAGTGTGGACCGGATCGTAGCGGGATTGCTCTTC. The full variable domain, in which reference TRBV28 and TRBJ2-1 provide the parts outside the CDR3, is DVKVTQSSRYLVKRTGEKVFLECVQDMDHENMFWYRQDPGLGLRLIYFSYDVKMKEKGDIPEGYSVSREKKERFSLILESASTNQTSMYLCASSVDRIVAGLLFGPGTRLTVL.

The V and J genes are TRBV19 and TRBJ2-3, with 10 nucleotides matching TRBD1. Germline V CDR1 and CDR2: LNHDA, SQIVND (reference sequence). J lost 5 bases, V lost 6 bases, and 5 bases had no gene match. The CDR3 loop spans 14 amino acids. The CDR3 spells CASSRQGAGDTQYF. The DNA of the CDR3 is TGTGCCAGTAGCAGACAGGGGGCTGGAGATACGCAGTATTTT.

This clone was detected only once. The rearrangement joins TRBV5-1 to TRBJ1-4; D is unclear. The CDR3 consists of 15 residues. Germline CDR1 is SGHRS and CDR2 is YFSETQ. Trimming removed 2 bases at V and 8 bases at J, with 16 bases between. CDR3 nucleotide sequence: TGCGCCAGCAGCTTTACATCGACGCCGGGGGAAAAACTGTTTTTT. Its protein is CASSFTSTPGEKLFF.

The chain couples TRBV9 to TRBJ2-1; 16 bases agree with TRBD2. Germline CDR1 is SGDLS and CDR2 is YYNGEE. The V gene end was trimmed by 4 bases and the J gene end by 7 bases; junction bases not matched to a gene: 5. The CDR3 is 16 residues long. CDR3 nucleotide sequence: TGTGCCAGCAGCTCCGGGACTAGCGGGAGGGGGAATGAGCAGTTCTTC. It specifies CASSSGTSGRGNEQFF.

The J gene is TRBJ1-1, the V gene TRBV10-3; 7 positions agree with TRBD1. The junction had 6 bases not matched to a gene; V was cut back by 8 bases and J by 6 bases. CDR1 is ENHRY, CDR2 SYGVKD, per germline. The CDR3 contains 12 residues. Here the CDR3 DNA reads TGTGCCATCGGAAACAGGGGTCCTGAAGCTTTCTTT. Protein product: CAIGNRGPEAFF.

This sequence joins TRBV2 and TRBJ2-7; TRBD1 or TRBD2 may be the D gene (5 bases each). The CDR3 has 13 amino acids. Looked up from germline, CDR1 is SNHLY and CDR2 is FYNNEI. The V end was cut by 11 bases, the J end by 2 bases, with 16 bases between. DNA of the CDR3: TGTGCCGGATCGTGGGACGGTACCTACGAGCAGTACTTC. This gives the protein CAGSWDGTYEQYF.

V is TRBV11-2 and J is TRBJ2-1; D is perhaps TRBD1 or TRBD2 (5 bases each). V lost 3 bases to trimming and J lost 4 bases, with 10 bases between them. In germline, CDR1 is SGHAT, CDR2 FQNNGV. The CDR3 sequence is 14 residues long. The DNA of the CDR3 is TGTGCCAGCAGCTTGGGACCGAGGTACAATGAGCAGTTCTTC. Translated, it gives CASSLGPRYNEQFF. The whole variable domain, remainder taken from reference TRBV11-2 and TRBJ2-1, is EAGVAQSPRYKIIEKRQSVAFWCNPISGHATLYWYQQILGQGPKLLIQFQNNGVVDDSQLPKDRFSAERLKGVDSTLKIQPAKLEDSAVYLCASSLGPRYNEQFFGPGTRLTVL.

The rearrangement links TRBV14 to TRBJ2-1; TRBD1 matches at 9 bases. The trim removed 3 bases at V and 3 bases at J, leaving 6 bases unmatched. The CDR3 covers 16 residues. Germline lookup yields CDR1 SGHDN and CDR2 FVKESK. DNA of the CDR3: TGTGCCAGCAGCCATTACAGGGGGCCTCGCTACAATGAGCAGTTCTTC. Translation: CASSHYRGPRYNEQFF.

The chain employs TRBV5-1 and TRBJ2-7, with TRBD2 identical over 11 bases. CDR1 SGHRS and CDR2 YFSETQ come from the germline V gene. The junction had 9 bases not matched to a gene; V was cut back by 0 bases and J by 7 bases. The CDR3 covers 16 residues. CDR3 in amino acids: CASSLVVLAGVNEQYF. The CDR3 region has the DNA TGCGCCAGCAGCTTGGTGGTACTAGCGGGAGTTAATGAGCAGTACTTC.

The genes are TRBV29-1 and TRBJ2-5; D is possibly TRBD1 (5 bases). Trimming removed 4 bases at V and 5 bases at J, with 17 bases between. Looked up from germline, CDR1 is SQVTM and CDR2 is ANQGSEA. This CDR3 spans 14 amino acids. The DNA of the CDR3 is TGCAGCGTTGGGGGCAGGTTAGCCCTTGAGACCCAGTACTTC. Translating gives CSVGGRLALETQYF.

V gene TRBV30 combines with J gene TRBJ2-5; D might be TRBD1 or TRBD2, each matching 5 bases. V lost 8 bases, J lost 4 bases, and 11 bases lay in between. The CDR3 totals 11 residues. Germline loops: CDR1 GTSNPN, CDR2 SVGIG (reference sequence). The CDR3 region is CAQKGRETQYF. The CDR3 region has the DNA TGTGCCCAAAAGGGACGAGAGACCCAGTACTTC.